This TCR beta chain appears in the sequencing data of a study of blood T cell repertoires in COVID-19. The wider study: COVID-19 samples from acute and convalescent phases originated in the United States, Italy and Spain. PBMCs, B-cell-depleted T cells, or T cells were the source of the cDNA or gDNA that made up the material.

Source study methods: Counts of nucleated cells, estimated from reference gene primer amplification, were obtained. Method: immunoSEQ multiplex PCR; TCRdb's copy keeps in-frame clones and lacks some. That table supplies the V and J calls and clone size; D and trimming were determined from the DNA. The sample lists some 100,000 clones; roughly 80% were seen once. The CDR3 loop spans 16 amino acids. Per the germline V gene, CDR1 is SGHRS and CDR2 is YFSETQ. V shed 2 bases, J shed 6 bases, and the junction held 10 bases outside the gene matches. The clonotype was recovered from a man aged 55 to 70 with acute or convalescent COVID-19. Sequencing input: peripheral blood. The chain employs TRBV5-1 and TRBJ2-3, with TRBD1 matching 9 bases. CDR3 sequence (DNA): TGCGCCAGCAGCTTAGCTACAGGGGGCGTTGGGGATACGCAGTATTTT. The encoded protein is CASSLATGGVGDTQYF.